This T cell receptor (beta chain) was sequenced in a study of T cells in Graves' hyperthyroidism and ophthalmopathy. Study-wide background: Upon initial diagnosis and before any treatment, peripheral blood was collected.

Study-wide findings and caveats: Ophthalmopathy cases were set apart from stable hyperthyroidism by a 13 V-J model. The majority of expanded thyroid clonotypes above 0.001 also appeared in blood.

CDR3 size: 13 residues. The V and J ends lost 5 bases and 4 bases respectively, with 8 bases between them. Of note for this clonotype: What it recognizes is unknown.

RNA transcripts gave rise to amplified TCR beta CDR3 regions. Initially, a first-round RT-PCR of the TCR CDR3 employed the HTBI primer set. TCRdb used MiXCR to reprocess the multiplex PCR reads, holding one entry per CDR3 protein. The table has hundreds of thousands of distinct CDR3 sequences, about a third seen once. The J gene is TRBJ2-2, the V gene TRBV12-3 or TRBV12-4; D is unresolved. Sequencing was done on a sample of blood. The receptor comes from a woman in her 40s with Graves' hyperthyroidism. The CDR3 loop is CASSPLRTGELFF. CDR3 DNA sequence: TGTGCCAGCAGTCCCTTGCGCACCGGGGAGCTGTTTTTT.